This T cell receptor (beta chain) originates from a study of brain metastases from non-small cell lung cancer. The repertoire was sequenced with immunoSEQ multiplex PCR; TCRdb's copy has only in-frame clones and lacks some. The table includes over 2,000 clones, approximately 87% detected once. Study observations and caveats: Fewer infiltrating T cells were found in brain metastases than primaries. Compared with their matched primary tumors, around 60% of brain metastases showed expanded T-cell clones.

With regard to this clone: The antigen is undetermined.

CDR1 is SGHRS and CDR2 is YFSETQ in the germline V gene. The CDR3 is 14 residues long. V lost 0 bases and J 3 bases, leaving 9 bases between the germline ends. The specimen sequenced was primary lung tumor tissue. The chain joins TRBV5-1 to TRBJ1-1; no clear D gene. The source of this sequence is a donor at least 40 years old with non-small cell lung cancer. DNA of the CDR3: TGCGCCAGCAGCTTGGACTTATATGACACTGAAGCTTTCTTT. It translates to CASSLDLYDTEAFF.